The entry below gives a single TCR beta chain sequence along with its context. This CDR3 has 16 amino acids. The ends were cut back, 1 base at V and 2 bases at J, with 18 bases in the middle. The germline CDR1 and CDR2 sequences are GTSNPN and SVGIG (reference sequence). Genomic DNA from each subset was divided evenly over several immunoSEQ plates. Profiling relied on immunoSEQ multiplex PCR, and the TCRdb table lists in-frame clones only, not all of them. This table holds about 2,200,000 clones, more than 85% found once. Cells designated naive CD8 were CD45RO-negative and were positively selected for CCR7, with terminally differentiated effector memory CD45RA+ cells excluded. All donors were healthy HIV-negative adults lacking recent acute infections or vaccinations. Nashville, Tennessee was home to all donors, who were Caucasian adults. The sample belongs to a study of shared clonotypes between healthy human individuals.

The receptor was derived from a man in his late teens or twenties in good health. Some clones in this sample may be carry-over from other donors' samples. The chain employs TRBV30 and TRBJ2-7; D is possibly TRBD2 (6 bases). The sample consisted of naive CD8+ T cells from PBMCs. CDR3 sequence reads: CAWSAPYRGTPYEQYF. CDR3 in DNA: TGTGCCTGGAGTGCACCTTACCGCGGGACCCCCTACGAGCAGTACTTC.